What follows is one T cell receptor (beta chain) and its context. Its antigen is still unknown. Other DNA sequences in this sample translate to the same CDR3. Sequencing used cDNA as its template, made by extracting RNA and reverse transcribing it. TCRdb's copy holds only in-frame clones and misses some; the assay was immunoSEQ multiplex PCR. This sample has fewer than 250,000 clones, with around two fifths found just once. The data were taken from a study of CD8+ T cells in alopecia areata. Study overall: Treated patients were given 5 to 10 mg oral tofacitinib twice daily. The study's findings and limits: Scalp repertoires also include resident alphabeta T cells from normal skin. More clonal than normal scalp was lesional scalp, particularly alopecia totalis/universalis. Compared with mice, patients displayed less clear TCR sharing, possibly for HLA-related reasons.

Treatment: oral pan-JAK inhibitor, 5-10 mg twice daily. The CDR3 is 13 amino acids. CDR1 MDHEN and CDR2 SYDVKM come from the germline V gene. The V and J ends lost 2 bases and 1 base respectively, with 6 bases between them. This sample comprised CD4+ T cells sorted from blood, obtained at approximately week 30, from a patient treated with tofacitinib. This clonotype was obtained from a human donor with alopecia areata. The chain employs TRBV28 and TRBJ2-7; D remains unclear. The CDR3 coding sequence is TGTGCCAGCAGTTTAGGTCAGTCCTACGAGCAGTACTTC. Translated, it gives CASSLGQSYEQYF.